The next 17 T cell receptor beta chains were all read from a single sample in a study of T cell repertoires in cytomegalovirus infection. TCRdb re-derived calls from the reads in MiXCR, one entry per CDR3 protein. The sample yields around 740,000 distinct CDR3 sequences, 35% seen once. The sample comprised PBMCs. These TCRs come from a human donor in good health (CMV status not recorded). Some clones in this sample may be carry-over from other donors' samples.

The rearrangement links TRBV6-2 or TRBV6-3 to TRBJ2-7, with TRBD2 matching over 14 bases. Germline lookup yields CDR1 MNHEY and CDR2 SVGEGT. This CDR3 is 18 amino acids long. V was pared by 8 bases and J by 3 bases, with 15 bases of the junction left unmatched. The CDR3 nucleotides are TGTGCCAGCTCCGAGGGACCGGGACTAGCGGGAGTGCGCTACGAGCAGTACTTC. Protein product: CASSEGPGLAGVRYEQYF.

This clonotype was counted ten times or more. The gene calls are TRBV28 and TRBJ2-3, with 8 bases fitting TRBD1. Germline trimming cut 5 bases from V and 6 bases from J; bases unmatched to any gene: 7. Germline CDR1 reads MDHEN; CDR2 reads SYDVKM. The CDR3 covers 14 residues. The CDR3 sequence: CASSPRGRWDTQYF. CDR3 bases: TGTGCCAGCAGTCCCAGGGGGCGTTGGGATACGCAGTATTTT.

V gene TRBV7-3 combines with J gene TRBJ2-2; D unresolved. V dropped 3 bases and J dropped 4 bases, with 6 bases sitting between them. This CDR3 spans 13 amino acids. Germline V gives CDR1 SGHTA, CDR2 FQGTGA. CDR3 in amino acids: CASSFGVTGELFF. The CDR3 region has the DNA TGTGCCAGCAGCTTTGGAGTCACCGGGGAGCTGTTTTTT.

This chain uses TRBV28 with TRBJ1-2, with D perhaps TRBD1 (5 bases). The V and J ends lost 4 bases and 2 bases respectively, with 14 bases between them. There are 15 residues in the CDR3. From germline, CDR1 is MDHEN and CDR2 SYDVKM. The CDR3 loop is CASSWPTVTNYGYTF. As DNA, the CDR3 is TGTGCCAGCAGTTGGCCGACAGTTACGAACTATGGCTACACCTTC.

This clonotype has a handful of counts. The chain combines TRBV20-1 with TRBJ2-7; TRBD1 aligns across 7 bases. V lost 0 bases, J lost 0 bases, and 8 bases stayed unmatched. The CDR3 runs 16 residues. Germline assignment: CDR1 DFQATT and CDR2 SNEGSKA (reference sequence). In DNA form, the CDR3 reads TGCAGTGCTAGAGATCACCCGGGACAGAGCTCCTACGAGCAGTACTTC. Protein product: CSARDHPGQSSYEQYF.

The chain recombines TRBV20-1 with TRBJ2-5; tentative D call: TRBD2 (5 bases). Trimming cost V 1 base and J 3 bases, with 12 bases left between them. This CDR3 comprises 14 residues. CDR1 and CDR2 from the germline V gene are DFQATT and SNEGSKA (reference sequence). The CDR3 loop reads CSARGPGLKETQYF. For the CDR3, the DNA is TGCAGTGCTAGAGGTCCGGGGTTGAAAGAGACCCAGTACTTC.

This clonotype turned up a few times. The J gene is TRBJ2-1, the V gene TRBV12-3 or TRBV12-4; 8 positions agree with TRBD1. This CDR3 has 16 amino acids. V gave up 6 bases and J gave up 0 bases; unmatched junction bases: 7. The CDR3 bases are TGTGCCAGCAGGACAGGGGACAGCAGCTCCTACAATGAGCAGTTCTTC. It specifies CASRTGDSSSYNEQFF.

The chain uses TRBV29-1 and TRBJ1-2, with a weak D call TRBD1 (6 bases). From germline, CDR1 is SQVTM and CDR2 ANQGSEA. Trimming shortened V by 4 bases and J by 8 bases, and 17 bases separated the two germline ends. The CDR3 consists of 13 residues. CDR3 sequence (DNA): TGCAGCGTTGTCCTAGGGGGGGCCAGCGGCTACACCTTC. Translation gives CSVVLGGASGYTF.

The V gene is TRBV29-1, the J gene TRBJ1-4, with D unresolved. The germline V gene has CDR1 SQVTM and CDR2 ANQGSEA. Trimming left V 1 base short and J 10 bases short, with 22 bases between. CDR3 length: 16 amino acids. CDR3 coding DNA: TGCAGCGTTGAAGTAGCTCTGACCCGGGAGGCAGCAAAACTGTTTTTT. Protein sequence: CSVEVALTREAAKLFF.

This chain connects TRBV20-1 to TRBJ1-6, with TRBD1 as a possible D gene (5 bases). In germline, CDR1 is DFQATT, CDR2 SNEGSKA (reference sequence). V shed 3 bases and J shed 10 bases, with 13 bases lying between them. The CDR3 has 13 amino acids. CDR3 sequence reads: CSARGGGSSPLHF. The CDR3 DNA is TGCAGTGCTAGGGGGGGGGGAAGCTCACCCCTCCACTTT.

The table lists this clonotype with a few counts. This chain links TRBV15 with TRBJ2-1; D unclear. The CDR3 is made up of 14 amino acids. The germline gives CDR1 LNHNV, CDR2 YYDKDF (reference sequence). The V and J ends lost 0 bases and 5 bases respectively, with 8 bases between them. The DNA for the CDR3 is TGTGCCACCAGCAGAGATCGACGGAACAATGAGCAGTTCTTC. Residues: CATSRDRRNNEQFF.

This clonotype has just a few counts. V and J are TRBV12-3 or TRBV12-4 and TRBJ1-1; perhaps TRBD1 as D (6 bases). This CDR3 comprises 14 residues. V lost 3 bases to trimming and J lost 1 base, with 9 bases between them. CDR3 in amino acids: CASSFGGRNTEAFF. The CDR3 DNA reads TGTGCCAGCAGTTTTGGGGGGCGGAACACTGAAGCTTTCTTT.

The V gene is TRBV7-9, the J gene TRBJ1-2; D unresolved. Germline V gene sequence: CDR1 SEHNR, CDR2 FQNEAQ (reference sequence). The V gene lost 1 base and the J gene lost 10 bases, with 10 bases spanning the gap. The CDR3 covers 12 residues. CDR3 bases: TGTGCCAGCAGCTTAGGCCGCCTCCACTACACCTTC. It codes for CASSLGRLHYTF.

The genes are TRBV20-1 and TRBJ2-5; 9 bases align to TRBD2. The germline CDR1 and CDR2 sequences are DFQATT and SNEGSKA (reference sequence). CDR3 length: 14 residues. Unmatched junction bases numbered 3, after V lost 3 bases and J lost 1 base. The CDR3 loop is CSASSRGGQETQYF. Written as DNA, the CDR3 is TGCAGTGCTAGCTCGCGGGGGGGCCAAGAGACCCAGTACTTC.

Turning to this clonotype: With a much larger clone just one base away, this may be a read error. CDR3 DNA sequence: TGTGCCAGCAAACTAGGGGACCGGGACAGAGAAGAGACCCAGTACTTC. Amino acids: CASKLGDRDREETQYF. V gene TRBV6-6 combines with J gene TRBJ2-5; 7 bases are a match to TRBD1. This CDR3 region has 16 residues. From germline, CDR1 is MNHNY and CDR2 SVGAGI (reference sequence). V was pared by 7 bases and J by 3 bases, with 14 bases of the junction left unmatched.

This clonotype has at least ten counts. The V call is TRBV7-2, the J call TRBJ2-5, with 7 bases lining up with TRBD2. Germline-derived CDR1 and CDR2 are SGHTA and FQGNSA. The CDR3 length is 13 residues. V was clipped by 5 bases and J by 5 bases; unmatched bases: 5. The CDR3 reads CASSRMGGETQYF. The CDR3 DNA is TGTGCCAGCAGCCGGATGGGGGGGGAGACCCAGTACTTC.

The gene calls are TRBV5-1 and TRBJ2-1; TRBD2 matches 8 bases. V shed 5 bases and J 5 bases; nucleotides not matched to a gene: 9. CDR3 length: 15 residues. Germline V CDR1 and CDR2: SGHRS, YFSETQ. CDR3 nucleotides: TGCGCCAGCAGTTCCGTAGCGGGGTTCCACAATGAGCAGTTCTTC. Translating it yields CASSSVAGFHNEQFF.